This is a list of T cell receptor beta chains from one sample in a study of blood T cell repertoires in COVID-19. Sequencing was performed with immunoSEQ multiplex PCR; in TCRdb, only in-frame clones are kept and a portion is missing. Here the sample spans about 260,000 clones, 87% being singletons. The sample taken for sequencing was peripheral blood. Receptor source: a woman in her fifties or sixties who had recovered from COVID-19. Both conserved end residues are part of each CDR3. The D gene is left open where the match is weak. For some rows the clone size is stated as once, few or many, or as a class when expanded; others skip it.

d_call j_call clone_size v_call cdr3_aa cdr3_nt
TRBD2 TRBJ2-1 once TRBV9 CASSVTPLLAGGDNEQFF TGTGCCAGCAGCGTGACTCCACTACTAGCGGGGGGGGACAATGAGCAGTTCTTC
- TRBJ2-1 - TRBV6-5 CASSLDSYNEQFF TGTGCCAGCAGTCTTGACAGCTACAATGAGCAGTTCTTC
TRBD1 TRBJ1-2 - TRBV5-4 CASSLEPGQNNYGYTF TGTGCCAGCAGCCTCGAACCGGGACAGAATAACTATGGCTACACCTTC
TRBD1 TRBJ1-2 - TRBV27 CASGRDRGSYGYTF TGTGCCAGCGGAAGGGACAGGGGAAGCTATGGCTACACCTTC
TRBD1 TRBJ1-5 - TRBV19 CASSIRTGSSSNQPQHF TGTGCCAGTAGTATACGGACAGGCTCGAGTAGCAATCAGCCCCAGCATTTT
- TRBJ2-1 - TRBV20-1 CSASLGLAPEQFF TGCAGTGCTAGTTTAGGTCTAGCCCCTGAGCAGTTCTTC
TRBD1 TRBJ2-1 - TRBV11-2 CASSKDRGNEQFF TGTGCCAGCAGCAAGGACAGGGGTAATGAGCAGTTCTTC
TRBD1 TRBJ2-7 once TRBV14 CASSGTGSYEQYF TGTGCCAGCAGCGGGACAGGCTCCTACGAGCAGTACTTC
TRBD1 TRBJ2-5 - TRBV18 CASQGAGQTQYF TGTGCCAGCCAGGGGGCAGGACAGACCCAGTACTTC
TRBD1 TRBJ1-2 - TRBV6-5 CASRPGQVIHGYTF TGTGCCAGCAGGCCGGGACAGGTGATTCACGGCTACACCTTC
- TRBJ1-1 - TRBV7-7 CASSNRNRTEAFF TGTGCTAGCAGCAACAGGAATCGGACTGAAGCTTTCTTT
- TRBJ1-5 - TRBV6-5 CASTSQGDQPQHF TGTGCCAGCACTTCACAGGGCGATCAGCCCCAGCATTTT
- TRBJ1-2 - TRBV27 CASSFRSTGSGYTF TGTGCCAGCAGTTTCAGATCGACAGGCAGTGGCTACACCTTC
TRBD1 TRBJ2-4 - TRBV5-1 CASSSPGQGIGNIQYF TGCGCCAGCAGCTCACCGGGACAGGGGATTGGAAACATTCAGTACTTC
- TRBJ1-1 - TRBV7-2 CASSGVRRTEAFF TGTGCCAGTTCCGGGGTGAGGAGGACTGAAGCTTTCTTT
TRBD1 TRBJ1-3 - TRBV7-2 CASSRDSFSGNTIYF TGTGCCAGCAGCCGGGACAGTTTCTCTGGAAACACCATATATTTT
- TRBJ1-1 - TRBV7-9 CASSNRNTEAFF TGTGCCAGCAGCAATCGGAACACTGAAGCTTTCTTT
- TRBJ1-6 - TRBV5-5 CASKNTGSVNNSPLHF TGTGCCAGCAAAAATACGGGGAGCGTCAATAATTCACCCCTCCACTTT
TRBD1 TRBJ2-3 - TRBV7-9 CASSNRGLTLDTQYF TGTGCCAGCAGCAACAGGGGGCTCACACTAGATACGCAGTATTTT
- TRBJ1-1 once TRBV2 CASRRLMNTEAFF TGTGCCAGCAGGCGTTTAATGAACACTGAAGCTTTCTTT
TRBD2 TRBJ2-3 - TRBV20-1 CSASFGGGPPTQYF TGCAGTGCTAGTTTCGGGGGAGGGCCACCCACGCAGTATTTT
TRBD2 TRBJ2-2 - TRBV7-9 CASRGAGGTGELFF TGTGCCAGCCGGGGAGCGGGAGGGACCGGGGAGCTGTTTTTT
- TRBJ1-2 few TRBV19 CASSPPSARHGYTF TGTGCCAGTAGTCCTCCGAGCGCCCGCCATGGCTACACCTTC
TRBD1 TRBJ1-1 - TRBV12-5 CASGPGTGDTEAFF TGTGCTAGTGGCCCCGGGACAGGGGACACTGAAGCTTTCTTT
- TRBJ1-2 - TRBV4-3 CASSQDTAGGYGYTF TGCGCCAGCAGCCAAGATACCGCGGGGGGCTATGGCTACACCTTC
- TRBJ1-1 - TRBV21-1 CASSKASDRGNTEAFF TGTGCCAGCAGCAAAGCGTCGGACAGGGGGAACACTGAAGCTTTCTTT
TRBD1 TRBJ2-7 - TRBV5-1 CASSSRTGAYEQCF TGCGCCAGCAGCTCGAGGACAGGGGCCTACGAGCAGTGCTTC
TRBD1 TRBJ2-1 - TRBV12-3/TRBV12-4 CASTHLGQGEQFF TGTGCCAGCACCCACTTGGGACAGGGGGAGCAGTTCTTC
- TRBJ1-2 - TRBV6-2/TRBV6-3 CASSYAGRGYTF TGTGCCAGCAGTTACGCAGGGCGCGGCTACACCTTC
- TRBJ2-1 - TRBV12-3/TRBV12-4 CASGLFDEQFF TGTGCCTCCGGACTATTCGATGAGCAGTTCTTC
- TRBJ2-1 - TRBV18 CASSPRTGENEQFF TGTGCCAGCTCACCCCGGACGGGGGAGAATGAGCAGTTCTTC
- TRBJ2-1 - TRBV9 CASSINSDTEQFF TGTGCCAGCAGCATAAATAGTGATACTGAGCAGTTCTTC
- TRBJ2-1 once TRBV6-2/TRBV6-3 CASSSLLLASYNEQFF TGTGCCAGCAGTTCCCTCTTACTAGCCTCCTACAATGAGCAGTTCTTC
- TRBJ1-1 - TRBV9 CASSASDTNTEAFF TGTGCCAGCAGCGCCTCCGACACGAACACTGAAGCTTTCTTT
TRBD2 TRBJ2-1 - TRBV7-2 CASSLTGLAGASLYNEQFF TGTGCCAGCAGCTTAACCGGACTAGCGGGAGCATCTTTGTACAATGAGCAGTTCTTC
TRBD2 TRBJ2-1 - TRBV28 CASTTPSGRIYNEQFF TGTGCCAGCACCACCCCAAGCGGGAGGATCTACAATGAGCAGTTCTTC
- TRBJ1-5 - TRBV28 CASSFMYSNQPQHF TGTGCCAGCAGTTTTATGTATAGCAATCAGCCCCAGCATTTT
TRBD1 TRBJ1-5 few TRBV27 CASSLQGAGQPQHF TGTGCCAGCAGTTTACAGGGGGCGGGTCAGCCCCAGCATTTT
TRBD1 TRBJ2-7 - TRBV5-1 CASSPEGQGGWEQYF TGCGCCAGCAGCCCCGAGGGACAGGGTGGATGGGAGCAGTACTTC
TRBD2 TRBJ2-1 - TRBV5-1 CASGGLAGGPEAFNEQFF TGCGCCAGCGGGGGACTAGCGGGAGGGCCCGAGGCCTTCAATGAGCAGTTCTTC
TRBD1 TRBJ1-2 once TRBV18 CASSPLQGTGGESGGYTF TGTGCCAGCTCACCACTACAGGGGACAGGGGGCGAGTCTGGAGGCTACACCTTC